The 6 T cell receptor beta chains listed next were all sequenced from one sample in a study of blood T cell repertoires in COVID-19. Sequenced by immunoSEQ multiplex PCR; TCRdb stores in-frame clones only, minus some. This table holds 250,000 to 350,000 clones, about 84% found once. The sample comprised peripheral blood. These receptors all stem from a woman aged 45-65 years with acute or convalescent COVID-19.

The chain links TRBV5-1 to TRBJ1-4; 9 bases match TRBD1. The CDR3 length is 16 residues. CDR1 and CDR2 (germline): SGHRS, YFSETQ. J gave up 1 base and V 4 bases, and 5 bases lay outside the gene matches. The CDR3: CASSPGTGRTNEKLFF. CDR3 nucleotides: TGCGCCAGCAGCCCAGGGACAGGGAGAACTAATGAAAAACTGTTTTTT.

V usage is TRBV7-2 and J usage is TRBJ2-5, with TRBD2 matching over 7 bases. The CDR3 covers 16 residues. Trimming cost V 1 base and J 5 bases; bases outside gene matches: 10. Germline loops: CDR1 SGHTA, CDR2 FQGNSA. This chain's CDR3 is CASSLVAGALRETQYF. In DNA, the CDR3 is TGTGCCAGCAGCTTAGTTGCGGGAGCCCTCCGGGAGACCCAGTACTTC.

The chain has TRBV20-1 and TRBJ2-1, with TRBD1 as a possible D gene (7 bases). V gave up 3 bases and J gave up 7 bases, with 16 bases separating them. This CDR3 spans 14 amino acids. From germline, CDR1 is DFQATT and CDR2 SNEGSKA (reference sequence). The CDR3 region is CSASGGGAGNEQFF. The CDR3 nucleotides are TGCAGTGCTAGTGGAGGGGGCGCAGGGAATGAGCAGTTCTTC.

This rearrangement joins TRBV5-1 to TRBJ2-6, with 7 bases fitting TRBD1. CDR1 SGHRS and CDR2 YFSETQ come from the germline V gene. J lost 2 bases, V lost 0 bases, and 8 bases had no gene match. The CDR3 is made up of 18 amino acids. In DNA, the CDR3 is TGCGCCAGCAGCTTGGCCAAAGGGGGCCTTGCTGGGGCCAACGTCCTGACTTTC. Translating gives CASSLAKGGLAGANVLTF.

The chain carries TRBV5-4 and TRBJ2-1; the match to TRBD2 covers 8 bases. The CDR3 totals 15 residues. V lost 2 bases and J lost 1; bases outside the gene matches: 2. From germline, CDR1 is SGHNT and CDR2 YYREEE (reference sequence). The DNA for the CDR3 is TGTGCCAGCAGCTTTGCGGGAGGTTCCTACAATGAGCAGTTCTTC. Its protein is CASSFAGGSYNEQFF.

The chain links TRBV3-1 (or the pseudogene TRBV3-2) to TRBJ2-7; D might be TRBD2 (5 bases). CDR1 and CDR2 (germline): LGHDT, YNNKEL (reference sequence). V lost 6 bases to trimming and J lost 3 bases, with 12 bases between them. CDR3 length equals 13 residues. CDR3 sequence: CASSPGLGYEQYF. The CDR3 nucleotides are TGTGCCAGCAGTCCTGGACTGGGCTACGAGCAGTACTTC.